The clone carrying this T cell receptor beta chain was counted ten times or more. Amplification yielded TCR beta CDR3 regions, with RNA transcripts as the source. RT-PCR in the first round (using the HTBI primer set) targeted the TCR CDR3. TCRdb called the multiplex PCR reads again in MiXCR, with one record for every CDR3 protein. The sample records approximately 430,000 distinct CDR3 sequences, about a sixth being singletons. This specimen belongs to a study of T cells in Graves' hyperthyroidism and ophthalmopathy. CDR1 is MNHNS, CDR2 SASEGT, per germline. With V trimmed by 5 bases and J by 9 bases, 8 bases remained unmatched. This CDR3 is 15 amino acids long.

The source is a woman aged 18-29 years with Graves' hyperthyroidism. The chain combines TRBV6-1 with TRBJ1-6, with 9 bases aligning to TRBD1. Specimen: blood. The CDR3 here is CASSSLGTGRSPLHF. CDR3 DNA: TGTGCCAGCAGTTCTCTGGGGACAGGGCGTTCACCCCTCCACTTT.